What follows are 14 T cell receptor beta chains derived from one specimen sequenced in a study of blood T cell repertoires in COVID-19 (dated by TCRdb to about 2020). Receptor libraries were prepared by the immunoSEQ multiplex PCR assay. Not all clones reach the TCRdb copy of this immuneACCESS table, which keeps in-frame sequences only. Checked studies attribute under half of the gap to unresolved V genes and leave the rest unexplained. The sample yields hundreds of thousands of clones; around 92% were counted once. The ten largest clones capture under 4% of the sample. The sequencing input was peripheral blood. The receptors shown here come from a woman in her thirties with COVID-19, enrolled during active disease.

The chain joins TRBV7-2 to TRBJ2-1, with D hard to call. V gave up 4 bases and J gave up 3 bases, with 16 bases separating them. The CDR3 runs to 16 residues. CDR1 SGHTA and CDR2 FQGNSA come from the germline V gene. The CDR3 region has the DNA TGTGCCAGCAGCTCGGGTAAGCCCCGATACTACAATGAGCAGTTCTTC. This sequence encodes CASSSGKPRYYNEQFF.

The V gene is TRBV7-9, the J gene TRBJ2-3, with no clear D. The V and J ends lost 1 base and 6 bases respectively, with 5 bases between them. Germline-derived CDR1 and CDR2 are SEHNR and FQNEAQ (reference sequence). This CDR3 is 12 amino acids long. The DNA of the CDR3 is TGTGCCAGCAGCTTAGTCGGGGATACGCAGTATTTT. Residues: CASSLVGDTQYF.

The CDR3 bases are TGCAGTGCTAAAGGACTTACTGAGCAGTTCTTC. Its translation is CSAKGLTEQFF. The chain carries TRBV20-1 and TRBJ2-1; D is possibly TRBD2 (5 bases). The CDR3 loop spans 11 amino acids. The V gene lost 4 bases and the J gene lost 9 bases, with 10 bases spanning the gap. Germline V gene sequence: CDR1 DFQATT, CDR2 SNEGSKA (reference sequence).

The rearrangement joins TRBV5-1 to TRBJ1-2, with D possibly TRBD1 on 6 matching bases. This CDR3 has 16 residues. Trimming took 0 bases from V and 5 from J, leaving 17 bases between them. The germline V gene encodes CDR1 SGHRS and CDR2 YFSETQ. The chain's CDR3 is CASSLAVGQILYGYTF. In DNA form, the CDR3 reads TGCGCCAGCAGCTTGGCCGTCGGACAGATCCTTTATGGCTACACCTTC.

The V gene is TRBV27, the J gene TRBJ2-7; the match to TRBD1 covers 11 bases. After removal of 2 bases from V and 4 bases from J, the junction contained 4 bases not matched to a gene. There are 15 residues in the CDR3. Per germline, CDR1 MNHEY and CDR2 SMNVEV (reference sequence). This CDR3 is CASSLGQGALYEQYF. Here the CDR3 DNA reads TGTGCCAGCAGTTTAGGACAGGGGGCACTATACGAGCAGTACTTC.

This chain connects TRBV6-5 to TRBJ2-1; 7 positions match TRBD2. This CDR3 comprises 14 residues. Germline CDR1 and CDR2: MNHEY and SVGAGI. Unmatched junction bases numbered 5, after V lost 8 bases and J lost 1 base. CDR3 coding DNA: TGTGCCAGCGAAGGGGAGGGGTCCTACAATGAGCAGTTCTTC. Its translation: CASEGEGSYNEQFF.

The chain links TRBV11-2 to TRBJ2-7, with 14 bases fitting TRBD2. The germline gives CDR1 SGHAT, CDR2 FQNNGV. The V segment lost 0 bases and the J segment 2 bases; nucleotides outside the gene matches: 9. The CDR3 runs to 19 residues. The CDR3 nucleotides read TGTGCCAGCAGCTTAGACCCTCCCGGACTAGCGGGGGGACCCTACGAGCAGTACTTC. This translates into CASSLDPPGLAGGPYEQYF. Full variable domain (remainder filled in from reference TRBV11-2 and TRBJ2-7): EAGVAQSPRYKIIEKRQSVAFWCNPISGHATLYWYQQILGQGPKLLIQFQNNGVVDDSQLPKDRFSAERLKGVDSTLKIQPAKLEDSAVYLCASSLDPPGLAGGPYEQYFGPGTRLTVT.

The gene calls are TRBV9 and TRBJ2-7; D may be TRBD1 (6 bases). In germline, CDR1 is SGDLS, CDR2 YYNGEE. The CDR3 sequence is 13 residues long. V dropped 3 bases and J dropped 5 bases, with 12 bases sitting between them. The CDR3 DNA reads TGTGCCAGCAGCGCCCTTCACAGGGACGAGCAGTACTTC. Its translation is CASSALHRDEQYF.

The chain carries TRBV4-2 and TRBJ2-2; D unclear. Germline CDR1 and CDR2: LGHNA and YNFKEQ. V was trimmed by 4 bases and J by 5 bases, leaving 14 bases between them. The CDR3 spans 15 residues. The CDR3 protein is CASSPAALRTGELFF. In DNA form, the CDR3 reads TGTGCCAGCAGCCCGGCGGCGCTTAGGACCGGGGAGCTGTTTTTT.

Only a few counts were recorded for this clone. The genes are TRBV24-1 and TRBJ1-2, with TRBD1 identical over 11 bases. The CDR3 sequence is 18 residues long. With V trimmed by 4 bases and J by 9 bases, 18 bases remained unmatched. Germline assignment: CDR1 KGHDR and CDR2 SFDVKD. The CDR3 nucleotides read TGTGCCACCAGTGAACCTAAGGACAGGGGGCCGGGTGTTCGTAGCTACACCTTC. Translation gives CATSEPKDRGPGVRSYTF.

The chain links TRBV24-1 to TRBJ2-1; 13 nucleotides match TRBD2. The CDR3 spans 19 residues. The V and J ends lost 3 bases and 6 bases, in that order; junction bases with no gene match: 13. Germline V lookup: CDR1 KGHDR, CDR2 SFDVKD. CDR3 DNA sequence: TGTGCCACCAGTGATCCGAGCCCTGGACTAGCGGGAGTCACCAATGAGCAGTTCTTC. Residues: CATSDPSPGLAGVTNEQFF.

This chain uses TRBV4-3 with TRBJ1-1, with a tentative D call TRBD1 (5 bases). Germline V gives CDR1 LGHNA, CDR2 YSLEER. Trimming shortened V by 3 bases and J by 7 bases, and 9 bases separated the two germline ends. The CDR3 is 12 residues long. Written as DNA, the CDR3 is TGCGCCAGCAGCCAGGGGAGGGGTGAAGCTTTCTTT. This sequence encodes CASSQGRGEAFF.

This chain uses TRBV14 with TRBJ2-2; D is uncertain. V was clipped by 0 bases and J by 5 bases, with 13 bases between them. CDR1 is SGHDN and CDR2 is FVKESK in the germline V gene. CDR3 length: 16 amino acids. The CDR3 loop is CASSQEASLMTGELFF. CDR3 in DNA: TGTGCCAGCAGCCAAGAGGCCAGTTTAATGACCGGGGAGCTGTTTTTT.

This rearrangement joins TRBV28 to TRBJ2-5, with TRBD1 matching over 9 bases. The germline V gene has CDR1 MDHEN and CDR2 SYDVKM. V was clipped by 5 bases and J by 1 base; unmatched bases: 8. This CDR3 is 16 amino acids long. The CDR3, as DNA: TGTGCCAGCAGTAGATCGACAGGGGGGGGCCAAGAGACCCAGTACTTC. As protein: CASSRSTGGGQETQYF.